This T cell receptor beta chain comes out of a study of blood T cells in healthy people across ages. Turning to the study itself: Template switching caught about one barcoded beta molecule for each two T cells.

Germline V CDR1 and CDR2: MDHEN, SYDVKM. CDR3 length: 15 amino acids. Regarding the study as a whole: Reliance upon unsorted PBMCs precluded definitive naive versus antigen-experienced comparison.

Regarding this clonotype: Its antigen is not known.

Alongside a J-beta primer mix, a sample-barcoded 5' primer served in a second PCR lasting about 7 to 11 cycles. TCRdb itself ran the 5' RACE reads through MiXCR, one entry per CDR3 protein. The table records 1,500,000 or so distinct CDR3 sequences, 42% of them present only once. The specimen was blood. This sequence was found in a woman younger than 35 in good health. The chain employs TRBV28 and TRBJ2-1, with 7 bases aligning to TRBD2. The J call may be wrong; the DNA end is better matched by TRBJ2-7. The CDR3 here is CASSGRPGSYNEQYF. The CDR3 DNA is TGTGCCAGCAGCGGGAGGCCCGGCTCCTACAATGAGCAGTACTTC.